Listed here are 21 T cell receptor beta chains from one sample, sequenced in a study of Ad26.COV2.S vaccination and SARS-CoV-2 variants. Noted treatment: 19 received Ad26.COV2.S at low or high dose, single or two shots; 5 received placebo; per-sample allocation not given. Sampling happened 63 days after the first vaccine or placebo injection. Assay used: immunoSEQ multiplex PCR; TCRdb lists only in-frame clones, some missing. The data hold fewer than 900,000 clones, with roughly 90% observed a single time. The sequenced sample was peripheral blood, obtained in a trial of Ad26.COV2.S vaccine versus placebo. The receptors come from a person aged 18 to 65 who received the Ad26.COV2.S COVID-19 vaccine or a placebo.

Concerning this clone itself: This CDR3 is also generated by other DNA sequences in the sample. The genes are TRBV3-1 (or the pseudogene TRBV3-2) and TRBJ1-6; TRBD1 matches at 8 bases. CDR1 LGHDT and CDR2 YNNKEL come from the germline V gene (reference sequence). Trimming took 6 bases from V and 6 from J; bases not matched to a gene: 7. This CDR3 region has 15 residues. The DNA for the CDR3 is TGTGCCAGCAGTCAAACAGGGGGAGGTAATTCACCCCTCCACTTT. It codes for CASSQTGGGNSPLHF.

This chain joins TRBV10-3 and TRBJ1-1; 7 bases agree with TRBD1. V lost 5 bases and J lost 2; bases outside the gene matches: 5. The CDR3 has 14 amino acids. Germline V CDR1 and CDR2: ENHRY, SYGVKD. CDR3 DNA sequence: TGTGCCATCAGTTTGGGACAGATAAACACTGAAGCTTTCTTT. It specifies CAISLGQINTEAFF.

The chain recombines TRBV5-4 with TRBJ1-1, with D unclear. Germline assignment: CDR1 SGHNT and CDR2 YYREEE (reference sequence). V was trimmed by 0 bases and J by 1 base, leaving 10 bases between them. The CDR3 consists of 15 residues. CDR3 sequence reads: CASSLGAGGNTEAFF. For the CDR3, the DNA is TGTGCCAGCAGCTTGGGGGCAGGTGGGAACACTGAAGCTTTCTTT.

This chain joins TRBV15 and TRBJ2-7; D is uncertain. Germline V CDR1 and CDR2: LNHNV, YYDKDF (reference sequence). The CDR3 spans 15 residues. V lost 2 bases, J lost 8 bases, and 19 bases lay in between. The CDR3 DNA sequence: TGTGCCACCAGCAGACCTCATGTGGCAGATCGGCAGCAGTACTTC. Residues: CATSRPHVADRQQYF.

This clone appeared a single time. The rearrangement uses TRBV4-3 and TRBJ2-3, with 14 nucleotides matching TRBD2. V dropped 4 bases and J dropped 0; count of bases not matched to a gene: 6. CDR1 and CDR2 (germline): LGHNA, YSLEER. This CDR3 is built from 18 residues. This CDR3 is CASSPGLAGADSTDTQYF. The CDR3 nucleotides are TGCGCCAGCAGCCCGGGACTAGCGGGGGCGGATAGCACAGATACGCAGTATTTT.

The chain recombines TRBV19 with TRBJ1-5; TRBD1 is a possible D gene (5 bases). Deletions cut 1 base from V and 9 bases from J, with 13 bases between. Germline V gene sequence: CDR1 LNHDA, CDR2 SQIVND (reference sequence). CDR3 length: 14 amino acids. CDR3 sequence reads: CASSIAAGFWPQHF. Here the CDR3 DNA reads TGTGCCAGTAGTATAGCGGCAGGGTTTTGGCCCCAGCATTTT.

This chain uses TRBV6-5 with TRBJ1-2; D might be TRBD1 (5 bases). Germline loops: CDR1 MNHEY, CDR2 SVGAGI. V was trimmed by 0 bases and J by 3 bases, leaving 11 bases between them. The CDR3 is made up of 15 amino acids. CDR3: CASSYSTQGDYGYTF. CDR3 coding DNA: TGTGCCAGCAGTTACTCGACTCAGGGTGACTATGGCTACACCTTC.

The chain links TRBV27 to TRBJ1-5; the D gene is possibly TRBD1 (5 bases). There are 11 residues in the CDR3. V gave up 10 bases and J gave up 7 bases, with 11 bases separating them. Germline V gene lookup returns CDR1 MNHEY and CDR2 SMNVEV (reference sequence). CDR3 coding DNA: TGTGCCACGGGACCCGGACAGCCCCAGCATTTT. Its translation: CATGPGQPQHF.

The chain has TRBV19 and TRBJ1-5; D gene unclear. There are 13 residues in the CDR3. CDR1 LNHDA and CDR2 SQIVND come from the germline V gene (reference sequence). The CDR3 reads CAVSELGNQPQHF. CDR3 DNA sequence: TGTGCGGTAAGCGAATTGGGCAATCAGCCCCAGCATTTT.

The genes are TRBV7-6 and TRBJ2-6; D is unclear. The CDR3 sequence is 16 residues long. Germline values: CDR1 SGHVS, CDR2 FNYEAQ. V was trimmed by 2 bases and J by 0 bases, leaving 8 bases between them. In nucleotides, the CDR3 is TGTGCCAGCAGCTTATCTTCGGTCTCTGGGGCCAACGTCCTGACTTTC. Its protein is CASSLSSVSGANVLTF.

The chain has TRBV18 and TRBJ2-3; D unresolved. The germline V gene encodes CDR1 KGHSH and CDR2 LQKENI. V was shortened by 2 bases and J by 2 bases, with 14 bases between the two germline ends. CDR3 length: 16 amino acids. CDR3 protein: CASSPRSRAVTDTQYF. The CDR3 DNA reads TGTGCCAGCTCACCAAGGTCTAGGGCTGTCACAGATACGCAGTATTTT.

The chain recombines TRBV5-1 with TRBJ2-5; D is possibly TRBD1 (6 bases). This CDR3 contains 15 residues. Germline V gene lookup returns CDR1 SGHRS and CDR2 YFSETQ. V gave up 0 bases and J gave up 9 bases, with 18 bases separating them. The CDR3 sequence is CASSLVAGQGNPQYF. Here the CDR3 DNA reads TGCGCCAGCAGCTTGGTAGCAGGGCAGGGGAACCCCCAGTACTTC.

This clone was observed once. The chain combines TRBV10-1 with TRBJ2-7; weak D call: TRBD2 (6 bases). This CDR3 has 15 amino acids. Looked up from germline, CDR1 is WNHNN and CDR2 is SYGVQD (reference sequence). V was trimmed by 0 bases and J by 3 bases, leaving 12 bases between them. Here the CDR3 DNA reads TGCGCCAGCAGTGAGTCTCTGGGAGGTAACTACGAGCAGTACTTC. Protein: CASSESLGGNYEQYF.

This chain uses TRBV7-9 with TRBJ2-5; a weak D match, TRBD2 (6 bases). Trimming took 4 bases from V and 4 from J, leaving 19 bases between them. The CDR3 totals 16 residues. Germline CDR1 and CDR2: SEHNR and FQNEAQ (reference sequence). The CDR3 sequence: CASSSPSGLGGETQYF. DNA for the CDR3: TGTGCCAGCAGCTCCCCGAGCGGGCTGGGGGGAGAGACCCAGTACTTC.

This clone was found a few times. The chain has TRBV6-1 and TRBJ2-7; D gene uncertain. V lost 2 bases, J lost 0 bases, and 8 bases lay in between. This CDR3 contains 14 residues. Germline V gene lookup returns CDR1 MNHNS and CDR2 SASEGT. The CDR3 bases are TGTGCCAGCAGTGAACCCGCAGTCTCCTACGAGCAGTACTTC. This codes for CASSEPAVSYEQYF.

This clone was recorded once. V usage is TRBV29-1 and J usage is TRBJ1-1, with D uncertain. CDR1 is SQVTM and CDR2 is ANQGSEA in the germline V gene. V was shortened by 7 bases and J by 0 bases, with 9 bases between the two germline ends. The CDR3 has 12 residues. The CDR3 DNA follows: TGCAGCGCATCAAACTTGAACACTGAAGCTTTCTTT. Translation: CSASNLNTEAFF.

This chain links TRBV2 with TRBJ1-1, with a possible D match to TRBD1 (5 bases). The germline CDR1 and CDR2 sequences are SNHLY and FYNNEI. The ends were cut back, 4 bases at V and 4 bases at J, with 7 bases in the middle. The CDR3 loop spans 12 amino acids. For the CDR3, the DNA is TGTGCCAGCAGTGGGGGGGGCACTGAAGCTTTCTTT. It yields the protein CASSGGGTEAFF.

The CDR3 DNA sequence: TGTGCCAGCAGCCCCCGTAGCGGGGCGTTTGAGCAGTTCTTC. This codes for CASSPRSGAFEQFF. The rearrangement joins TRBV7-3 to TRBJ2-1; 8 bases line up with TRBD2. Germline V gene lookup returns CDR1 SGHTA and CDR2 FQGTGA. The CDR3 sequence is 14 residues long. V dropped 5 bases and J dropped 9; count of bases not matched to a gene: 9.

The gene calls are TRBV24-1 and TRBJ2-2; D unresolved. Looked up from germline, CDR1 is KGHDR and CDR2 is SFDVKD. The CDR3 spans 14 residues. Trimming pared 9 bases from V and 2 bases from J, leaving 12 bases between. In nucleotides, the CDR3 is TGTGCCACCGGCCCCTGGGTTAACACCGGGGAGCTGTTTTTT. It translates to CATGPWVNTGELFF.

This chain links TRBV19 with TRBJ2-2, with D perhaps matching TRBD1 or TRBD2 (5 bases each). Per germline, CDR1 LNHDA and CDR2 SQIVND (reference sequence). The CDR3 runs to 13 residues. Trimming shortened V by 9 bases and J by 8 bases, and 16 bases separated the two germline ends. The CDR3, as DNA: TGTGCCAGCCGCCTGGGACCGGTGGGGGAGCTGTTTTTT. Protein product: CASRLGPVGELFF. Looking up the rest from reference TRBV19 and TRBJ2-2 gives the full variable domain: DGGITQSPKYLFRKEGQNVTLSCEQNLNHDAMYWYRQDPGQGLRLIYYSQIVNDFQKGDIAEGYSVSREKKESFPLTVTSAQKNPTAFYLCASRLGPVGELFFGEGSRLTVL.

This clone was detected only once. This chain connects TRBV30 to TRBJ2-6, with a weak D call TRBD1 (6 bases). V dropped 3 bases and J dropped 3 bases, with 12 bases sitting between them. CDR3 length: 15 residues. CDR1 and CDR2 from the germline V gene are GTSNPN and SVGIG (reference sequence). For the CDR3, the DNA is TGTGCCTGGAGATCAGGGGCGCTTGGGGCCAACGTCCTGACTTTC. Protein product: CAWRSGALGANVLTF.